This is a list of T cell receptor beta chains from one sample in a study of T cell repertoires in cytomegalovirus infection. TCRdb reprocessed the reads via MiXCR and lists one record per CDR3 protein. The top ten hold about 41% of the sample, which has about 470,000 distinct CDR3 sequences, 42% seen once. Their recognized antigens are unknown. This specimen was cultured PBMCs, taken from culture after CMV antigen stimulation. The receptors come from a human donor in good health (CMV status not recorded). Some clones in this sample may be carry-over from other donors' samples. The CDR3 runs from the conserved cysteine through the conserved F or W. Fields, in order: clone size, V gene, D gene, J gene, CDR3 protein, CDR3 DNA. A D gene is named only where the DNA matches it firmly. Clone size, where shown, is once, few, many, or a class for clones that have expanded.

clone_size: NA
v_call: TRBV28
d_call: NA
j_call: TRBJ1-2
cdr3_aa: CASTPLGDNYGYTF
cdr3_nt: TGTGCCAGCACACCCCTCGGGGACAACTATGGCTACACCTTC

clone_size: NA
v_call: TRBV5-4
d_call: NA
j_call: TRBJ2-3
cdr3_aa: CASSRRGMGETDTQYF
cdr3_nt: TGTGCCAGCAGCAGAAGGGGGATGGGGGAGACAGATACGCAGTATTTT

clone_size: NA
v_call: TRBV9
d_call: TRBD2
j_call: TRBJ2-1
cdr3_aa: CASSVGRGTSGYNEQFF
cdr3_nt: TGTGCCAGCAGCGTAGGTCGTGGGACTAGCGGATACAATGAGCAGTTCTTC

clone_size: few
v_call: TRBV4-1
d_call: TRBD1
j_call: TRBJ1-5
cdr3_aa: CASSQGDRGNQPQHF
cdr3_nt: TGCGCCAGCAGCCAAGGGGACAGGGGGAATCAGCCCCAGCATTTT

clone_size: few
v_call: TRBV7-2
d_call: NA
j_call: TRBJ2-5
cdr3_aa: CASSFLPSETQYF
cdr3_nt: TGTGCCAGCAGCTTCCTGCCTTCAGAGACCCAGTACTTC

clone_size: once
v_call: TRBV4-3
d_call: TRBD1
j_call: TRBJ1-6
cdr3_aa: CASSHGQGMDSPLHF
cdr3_nt: TGCGCCAGCAGCCATGGACAGGGGATGGATTCACCCCTCCACTTT

clone_size: few
v_call: TRBV6-1
d_call: NA
j_call: TRBJ2-3
cdr3_aa: CASSEIKGGPDTQYF
cdr3_nt: TGTGCCAGCAGTGAGATAAAAGGGGGGCCCGATACGCAGTATTTT

clone_size: NA
v_call: TRBV19
d_call: TRBD1
j_call: TRBJ2-7
cdr3_aa: CASRGRGSYEQYF
cdr3_nt: TGTGCCAGTAGAGGCAGGGGGTCCTACGAGCAGTACTTC

clone_size: few
v_call: TRBV6-2/TRBV6-3
d_call: TRBD1
j_call: TRBJ2-1
cdr3_aa: CASSYSQGDLNEQFF
cdr3_nt: TGTGCCAGCAGTTACTCTCAGGGGGATCTCAATGAGCAGTTCTTC

clone_size: NA
v_call: TRBV12-3/TRBV12-4
d_call: TRBD2
j_call: TRBJ2-5
cdr3_aa: CASRTSGGALETQYF
cdr3_nt: TGTGCCAGCAGGACTAGCGGGGGGGCCTTAGAGACCCAGTACTTC

clone_size: once
v_call: TRBV12-3/TRBV12-4
d_call: NA
j_call: TRBJ1-3
cdr3_aa: CASGYAVSGNTIYF
cdr3_nt: TGTGCCAGCGGTTACGCCGTCTCTGGAAACACCATATATTTT